This TCR beta chain was recovered during a study of cytomegalovirus exposure and HLA in healthy donors. Looked up from germline, CDR1 is SQVTM and CDR2 is ANQGSEA. The CDR3 is 15 amino acids. J was trimmed by 0 bases and V by 4 bases; bases with no gene match: 5. PCR employed 60 Vbeta and 13 Jbeta primers. Sequenced by immunoSEQ multiplex PCR; TCRdb stores in-frame clones only, minus some. This table has around 130,000 clones, 85% appearing once. Points from the study as a whole: Most of the TCR beta V segments (in an earlier analysis) were productive either about 87% or about 30% of the time.

This clone was seen just once. No antigen is known for it. This receptor was obtained from a woman in her 30s in good health and CMV-seropositive. The rearrangement links TRBV29-1 to TRBJ2-3; the match to TRBD2 covers 9 bases. The sequencing input was PBMCs. The CDR3 sequence: CSVVGGGGSTDTQYF. Written as DNA, the CDR3 is TGCAGCGTTGTGGGCGGGGGGGGAAGCACAGATACGCAGTATTTT.